The 27 T cell receptor beta chains given below trace back to one sample, sequenced in a study of regulatory T cells in long-lasting Graves disease (dated by TCRdb to about 2021). The time point tag for this specimen amounts to: newly diagnosed GD, antithyroid drugs for less than 3 months. For both TCR sequencing and RNA sequencing, RNA was extracted from PBMCs in TRIzol. Preparation of the library involved multiplex PCR. The reads were generated on an Illumina HiSeq 4000. iRepertoire HTBI primers and Arm-PCR amplification of CDR3 regions were used to construct TCR beta libraries. TCRdb ran its own pipeline on the public reads, namely fastp trimming at Q25 and MiXCR clone calling, and kept in-frame beta chains. A single entry per CDR3 protein holds the most common genes and DNA from its merged rows. This sample is represented by 440,000 or so distinct CDR3 sequences; 16% of them were singletons. The ten largest account for around 10% of the sample.

The data also belong to a second study, concerning T cells in Graves' hyperthyroidism and ophthalmopathy.

Sequencing was performed on peripheral blood mononuclear cells (PBMCs), taken at new diagnosis, from a patient treated with antithyroid drugs. Receptors originate from a young woman with Graves disease. Donor details come from another sample of the same person, matched by shared clones.

This clonotype has more than one count but fewer than ten. This chain connects TRBV4-3 to TRBJ2-7, with D unresolved. The CDR3 is 14 amino acids. V lost 1 base and J 3 bases, leaving 10 bases between the germline ends. Germline V gene sequence: CDR1 LGHNA, CDR2 YSLEER. The CDR3 coding sequence is TGCGCCAGCAGCCAAGGCCGTAATATCTACGAGCAGTACTTC. Protein product: CASSQGRNIYEQYF.

The genes are TRBV20-1 and TRBJ2-3; TRBD2 agrees at 10 bases. Germline V gives CDR1 DFQATT, CDR2 SNEGSKA (reference sequence). The CDR3 sequence is 15 residues long. Trimming removed 5 bases from V and 2 bases from J; junction bases left unmatched: 7. In nucleotides, the CDR3 is TGCAGTGCTCGAACTAGCGGGAAACCCACAGATACGCAGTATTTT. This translates into CSARTSGKPTDTQYF.

The chain combines TRBV2 with TRBJ2-7; D remains unclear. Germline loops: CDR1 SNHLY, CDR2 FYNNEI. The germline V and J ends were trimmed by 8 bases and 3 bases, with 14 bases remaining between them. This CDR3 region has 13 residues. In nucleotides, the CDR3 is TGTGCCAGCTCTCCTGGGAATGACTACGAGCAGTACTTC. It encodes CASSPGNDYEQYF. Looking up the rest from reference TRBV2 and TRBJ2-7 gives the full variable domain: EPEVTQTPSHQVTQMGQEVILRCVPISNHLYFYWYRQILGQKVEFLVSFYNNEISEKSEIFDDQFSVERPDGSNFTLKIRSTKLEDSAMYFCASSPGNDYEQYFGPGTRLTVT.

This clonotype showed up many times. This chain's CDR3 is CSASRERGYNEQFF. The CDR3 region has the DNA TGCAGTGCTAGCCGTGAGCGGGGTTACAATGAGCAGTTCTTC. V and J are TRBV20-1 and TRBJ2-1; 7 nucleotides align to TRBD2. Unmatched junction bases numbered 6, after V lost 3 bases and J lost 4 bases. CDR3 length: 14 amino acids. Germline V gives CDR1 DFQATT, CDR2 SNEGSKA (reference sequence).

This clonotype was seen a few times. This chain connects TRBV7-2 to TRBJ2-4; 13 bases agree with TRBD2. Trimming cost V 2 bases and J 5 bases; bases outside gene matches: 6. Germline loops: CDR1 SGHTA, CDR2 FQGNSA. The CDR3 totals 17 residues. The CDR3 DNA reads as TGTGCCAGCAGCTTAACTACTAGCGGGAGGGGGGAAAACATTCAGTACTTC. Its translation is CASSLTTSGRGENIQYF.

This clonotype was picked up one time. A clone one base away is much larger, so this may be a read error. CDR3 sequence: CTSSLEGGYTF. CDR3 DNA: TGCACCAGCAGCTTGGAAGGAGGCTACACCTTC. This chain connects TRBV5-1 to TRBJ1-2; no definite D call. Germline loops: CDR1 SGHRS, CDR2 YFSETQ. CDR3 length: 11 residues.

The sample holds a few counts of this clonotype. The chain joins TRBV20-1 to TRBJ2-3; D not resolved. The CDR3 is 12 residues long. Between the trimmed V and J ends, which lost 0 bases and 6 bases, there was a span of 7 bases. From germline, CDR1 is DFQATT and CDR2 SNEGSKA (reference sequence). The CDR3 loop is CSAREPGDTQYF. DNA of the CDR3: TGCAGTGCTAGAGAGCCCGGGGATACGCAGTATTTT.

As regards this clonotype: It is likely a read error: a sequence one base away is far more abundant. The chain couples TRBV9 to TRBJ2-7; TRBD1 is a possible D gene (5 bases). In germline, CDR1 is SGDLS, CDR2 YYNGEE. The CDR3 covers 13 residues. DNA for the CDR3: TGTGCCAGCCAGACAGCGTTTTCCTACGAGCAGCACTTC. This translates into CASQTAFSYEQHF.

This clonotype was counted many times. V and J are TRBV3-1 and TRBJ2-1; D is ambiguous. CDR1 LGHDT and CDR2 YNNKEL come from the germline V gene (reference sequence). Trimming removed 2 bases from V and 5 bases from J, with 22 bases in between. The CDR3 length is 18 residues. CDR3: CASSQRTLYGLTHNEQFF. The CDR3 nucleotides are TGTGCCAGCAGCCAACGGACCCTATACGGCCTAACACACAATGAGCAGTTCTTC.

A remark on this clonotype: Just one base apart from a much larger clone, this may be a read error. The rearrangement uses TRBV7-3 and TRBJ2-3, with 8 nucleotides matching TRBD1. The CDR3 is 16 residues long. Per germline, CDR1 SGHTA and CDR2 FQGTGA. V lost 2 bases to trimming and J lost 3 bases; unmatched junction nucleotides: 7. The CDR3 loop is CASSLDGTGYTDTQYF. The DNA of the CDR3 is TGTGCCAGCAGCTTAGACGGGACAGGTTATACAGATACGCAGTATTTT. Supplemented by reference TRBV7-3 and TRBJ2-3, the full variable domain reads GAGVSQTPSNKVTEKGKYVELRCDPISGHTALYWYRQSLGQGPEFLIYFQGTGAADDSGLPNDRFFAVRPEGSVSTLKIQRTERGDSAVYLCASSLDGTGYTDTQYFGPGTRLTVL.

In its sample, this clonotype was seen many times. The chain has TRBV30 and TRBJ1-5; D call uncertain. This CDR3 contains 11 residues. V dropped 3 bases and J dropped 10 bases, with 10 bases sitting between them. CDR1 and CDR2 from the germline V gene are GTSNPN and SVGIG (reference sequence). The CDR3 DNA sequence: TGTGCCTGGAGCCGGGATGGTCCCCAGCATTTT. The encoded protein is CAWSRDGPQHF.

The rearrangement links TRBV30 to TRBJ2-3, with 9 bases matching TRBD2. After removal of 1 base from V and 3 bases from J, the junction contained 8 bases not matched to a gene. Per germline, CDR1 GTSNPN and CDR2 SVGIG (reference sequence). The CDR3 consists of 16 residues. The CDR3 protein is CAWSDSGRGGTDTQYF. The CDR3 DNA sequence: TGTGCCTGGAGTGATAGCGGGAGAGGAGGGACAGATACGCAGTATTTT.

V and J are TRBV19 and TRBJ2-1; 10 bases fit TRBD2. The V segment lost 6 bases and the J segment 8 bases; nucleotides outside the gene matches: 4. Germline V gene data show CDR1 as LNHDA and CDR2 as SQIVND (reference sequence). The CDR3 extends over 13 amino acids. CDR3 sequence: CASSPLAGHEQFF. The CDR3 DNA sequence: TGTGCCAGTAGCCCACTAGCGGGACATGAGCAGTTCTTC.

This clonotype was seen repeatedly, ten times or more. This chain links TRBV28 with TRBJ2-5; no firm D call. This CDR3 has 12 amino acids. V shed 5 bases and J shed 5 bases, with 9 bases lying between them. Germline loops: CDR1 MDHEN, CDR2 SYDVKM. CDR3 residues: CASSPSKETQYF. CDR3 nucleotides: TGTGCCAGCAGTCCTTCTAAGGAGACCCAGTACTTC. Variable domain in full (rest from reference TRBV28 and TRBJ2-5): DVKVTQSSRYLVKRTGEKVFLECVQDMDHENMFWYRQDPGLGLRLIYFSYDVKMKEKGDIPEGYSVSREKKERFSLILESASTNQTSMYLCASSPSKETQYFGPGTRLLVL.

The rearrangement links TRBV20-1 to TRBJ2-3; the match to TRBD2 covers 8 bases. J lost 2 bases, V lost 6 bases, and 10 bases had no gene match. CDR1 is DFQATT and CDR2 is SNEGSKA in the germline V gene (reference sequence). The CDR3 consists of 15 residues. CDR3: CSAQPGLVITDTQYF. CDR3 nucleotides: TGCAGTGCCCAGCCGGGACTAGTCATCACAGATACGCAGTATTTT.

The genes are TRBV6-1 and TRBJ2-2, with 12 bases identical to TRBD2. This CDR3 has 16 amino acids. Germline trimming cut 5 bases from V and 4 bases from J; bases unmatched to any gene: 5. From germline, CDR1 is MNHNS and CDR2 SASEGT. The CDR3 sequence: CASSPSGRAATGELFF. CDR3 coding DNA: TGTGCCAGCAGTCCTAGCGGGAGGGCCGCCACCGGGGAGCTGTTTTTT.

This clonotype was counted ten times or more. The rearrangement links TRBV3-1 to TRBJ2-7; a possible D gene is TRBD2 (6 bases). CDR1 and CDR2 from the germline V gene are LGHDT and YNNKEL (reference sequence). The CDR3 totals 12 residues. The V gene lost 1 base and the J gene lost 6 bases, with 7 bases spanning the gap. This CDR3 is CASSQGAGEQYF. As DNA, the CDR3 is TGTGCCAGCAGCCAAGGAGCGGGCGAGCAGTACTTC.

About this clonotype itself: This may arise from a read error, as a much more abundant clone is one base away. The chain employs TRBV7-8 and TRBJ1-5; D remains unclear. V shed 1 base and J shed 3 bases, with 13 bases lying between them. The CDR3 is 16 residues long. Germline V lookup: CDR1 SGHVS, CDR2 FQNEAQ. This CDR3 is CASSLVRARANQPQHF. The CDR3 nucleotides are TGTGCCAGCAGCTTAGTTCGGGCGAGGGCCAATCAGCCCCAGCATTTT.

The chain joins TRBV6-5 to TRBJ2-6; D gene unclear. The germline gives CDR1 MNHEY, CDR2 SVGAGI. This CDR3 is built from 16 residues. Deletions cut 3 bases from V and 0 bases from J, with 9 bases between. The CDR3 is CASSYGSSSGANVLTF. The CDR3 DNA sequence: TGTGCCAGCAGTTATGGCAGCAGCTCTGGGGCCAACGTCCTGACTTTC.

This clonotype was observed at least ten times. The chain carries TRBV7-6 and TRBJ1-6; a weak D match, TRBD1 (6 bases). V gave up 4 bases and J gave up 10 bases, with 14 bases separating them. The germline CDR1 and CDR2 sequences are SGHVS and FNYEAQ. This CDR3 region has 14 residues. The CDR3 spells CASSSRGRESPLHF. The CDR3 bases are TGTGCCAGCAGCTCCAGGGGCAGGGAGTCACCCCTCCACTTT.

V is TRBV12-3 or TRBV12-4 and J is TRBJ2-7, with D possibly being TRBD1 or TRBD2 (5 bases each). This CDR3 has 17 amino acids. V was clipped by 0 bases and J by 2 bases, with 17 bases between them. CDR3 DNA sequence: TGTGCCAGCAGTTTAGCGCTTGGGGGACCACGTCCCTACGAGCAGTACTTC. It specifies CASSLALGGPRPYEQYF.

The table lists this clonotype with a few counts. The V call is TRBV14, the J call TRBJ1-1, with D tentatively TRBD1 (6 bases). V was shortened by 4 bases and J by 5 bases, with 14 bases between the two germline ends. Germline V gives CDR1 SGHDN, CDR2 FVKESK. The length of the CDR3 is 14 residues. CDR3 region: CASSPQGGGTEAFF. For the CDR3, the DNA is TGTGCCAGCAGCCCACAGGGCGGAGGGACTGAAGCTTTCTTT.

The rearrangement joins TRBV10-3 to TRBJ2-1, with D perhaps assigned TRBD1 or TRBD2 (5 bases each). Trimming took 8 bases from V and 9 from J, leaving 11 bases between them. The CDR3 loop spans 11 amino acids. Germline CDR1 and CDR2: ENHRY and SYGVKD. CDR3 coding DNA: TGTGCCATCGGGGGAGCAGTTGAGCAGTTCTTC. It codes for CAIGGAVEQFF.

The table lists this clonotype with many counts. The chain carries TRBV12-3 or TRBV12-4 and TRBJ1-5; the match to TRBD1 covers 8 bases. Germline trimming cut 6 bases from V and 6 bases from J; bases unmatched to any gene: 4. The CDR3 totals 13 residues. For the CDR3, the DNA is TGTGCCAGCAGCCCAGGGGGCGTTCAGCCCCAGCATTTT. Translating it yields CASSPGGVQPQHF.

This clonotype was detected a few times. This chain connects TRBV29-1 to TRBJ2-1; D possibly uses TRBD1 or TRBD2 (5 bases each). This CDR3 is built from 13 residues. Germline CDR1 reads SQVTM; CDR2 reads ANQGSEA. V was pared by 5 bases and J by 8 bases, with 16 bases between. CDR3 DNA sequence: TGCAGCGTTTTGATTGGCCGAGGGGATGAGCAGTTCTTC. It encodes CSVLIGRGDEQFF.

This chain links TRBV5-6 with TRBJ2-1; the D call may be TRBD1 or TRBD2 (7 bases each). CDR1 is SGHDT and CDR2 is YYEEEE in the germline V gene. This CDR3 region has 17 residues. V was cut by 4 bases and J by 4 bases, with 21 bases left in between. CDR3 loop: CASSPLGARGGYNEQFF. CDR3 DNA sequence: TGTGCCAGCAGCCCTCTGGGCGCCAGGGGGGGATACAATGAGCAGTTCTTC.

This clonotype came up many times. The rearrangement uses TRBV28 and TRBJ2-5, with D uncertain. V gave up 3 bases and J gave up 2 bases, with 10 bases separating them. This CDR3 contains 14 residues. Germline V gene lookup returns CDR1 MDHEN and CDR2 SYDVKM. The CDR3, as DNA: TGTGCCAGCAGTTTGGTTTTGTCACAAGAGACCCAGTACTTC. It translates to CASSLVLSQETQYF.